This T cell receptor beta chain stems from a study of blood T cell repertoires in COVID-19. Comment on this clone: This CDR3 is also generated by other DNA sequences in the sample.

Produced via immunoSEQ multiplex PCR; TCRdb's table is partial and in-frame only. The profile shows about 400,000 clones, roughly 90% of them singletons. Germline V gene data show CDR1 as LGHDT and CDR2 as YNNKEL (reference sequence). The germline V and J ends were trimmed by 0 bases and 3 bases, with 5 bases remaining between them. CDR3 size: 13 residues. Sample: PBMCs or T cells enriched from blood (not recorded which). The TCR originated in a woman between 25 and 40 years old who had recovered from COVID-19. The J gene is TRBJ1-2, the V gene TRBV3-1 (or the pseudogene TRBV3-2); D unclear. CDR3 region: CASSQERYYGYTF. The DNA for the CDR3 is TGTGCCAGCAGCCAAGAGCGGTACTATGGCTACACCTTC.